The next 6 T cell receptor beta chains were all read from a single sample in a study of metastatic and nonmetastatic thyroid tumors. The entire patient cohort was treatment-naive prior to thyroid surgery. TCRdb re-clonotyped the PCR reads through MiXCR. The repertoire includes approximately 79,000 clones, 8% to 9.5% of them detected once, and 8.8% sits in the top ten. The sequenced sample was blood. The source of these receptors is a female donor with papillary thyroid cancer or a benign thyroid nodule (not recorded which). Some clones in this sample may be carry-over from other donors' samples.

The table lists this clone with many counts. J is TRBJ2-3 and V is TRBV3-1; TRBD2 is a possible D gene (6 bases). V shed 5 bases and J shed 0 bases, with 15 bases lying between them. Germline CDR1 and CDR2: LGHDT and YNNKEL (reference sequence). This CDR3 is 16 amino acids long. Here the CDR3 reads CASSKDYPPSTDTQYF. For the CDR3, the DNA is TGTGCCAGCAGCAAGGACTATCCCCCTAGCACAGATACGCAGTATTTT.

This clone was counted ten times or more. V and J are TRBV6-1 and TRBJ1-3; no firm D call. This CDR3 is 14 amino acids long. The ends were cut back, 7 bases at V and 3 bases at J, with 13 bases in the middle. Germline CDR1 reads MNHNS; CDR2 reads SASEGT. CDR3 coding DNA: TGTGCCAGCACCCCGTTGGAGGGTGGAAACACCATATATTTT. Amino acid sequence: CASTPLEGGNTIYF.

The chain has TRBV9 and TRBJ1-1; unclear D gene. Per germline, CDR1 SGDLS and CDR2 YYNGEE. This CDR3 is 15 amino acids long. Trimming left V 4 bases short and J 1 base short, with 14 bases between. The chain's CDR3 is CASSSAGTGNTEAFF. CDR3 bases: TGTGCCAGCAGCTCTGCGGGCACGGGGAACACTGAAGCTTTCTTT.

This clone was counted at least ten times. The chain uses TRBV6-1 and TRBJ1-4, with D perhaps TRBD1 (6 bases). V was shortened by 9 bases and J by 10 bases, with 15 bases between the two germline ends. CDR1 is MNHNS and CDR2 is SASEGT in the germline V gene. This CDR3 contains 12 residues. CDR3 loop: CASGQLHGKLFF. DNA of the CDR3: TGTGCCAGTGGACAGCTTCACGGAAAACTGTTTTTT.

A few counts support this clone. The V call is TRBV2, the J call TRBJ1-1; tentatively, D is TRBD1 (5 bases). The CDR3 totals 15 residues. Trimming stripped 1 base from V and 1 base from J, with 10 bases between. Looked up from germline, CDR1 is SNHLY and CDR2 is FYNNEI. The CDR3 bases are TGTGCCAGCAGTGAAGTTCCCGGGACGAACACTGAAGCTTTCTTT. This translates into CASSEVPGTNTEAFF.

This clone was recorded at least ten times. The chain is built from TRBV29-1 and TRBJ2-3; 16 bases map to TRBD2. Germline lookup yields CDR1 SQVTM and CDR2 ANQGSEA. This CDR3 has 16 residues. Trimming removed 3 bases from V and 3 bases from J; junction bases left unmatched: 3. The CDR3 DNA is TGCAGCGTTGACGGGACTAGCGGGGGGGCGACAGATACGCAGTATTTT. The encoded protein is CSVDGTSGGATDTQYF.